The 19 T cell receptor beta chains below all came from one sample that was sequenced in a study of graft-versus-host responses after intestinal transplantation. Processing released intraepithelial and lamina propria lymphocytes from the graft tissue. Generated by immunoSEQ multiplex PCR, the TCRdb table keeps only in-frame clones and is missing some. The sample carries approximately 16,000 clones, around 67% recorded once. The source material was ileum tissue, sampled 650 to 700 days after intestinal transplantation. The source is a human patient who received an intestinal transplant, so some T cells may come from the graft donor.

The sample holds a few counts of this clone. This chain links TRBV6-4 with TRBJ2-3; TRBD2 matches 9 bases. J gave up 4 bases and V 3 bases, and 5 bases lay outside the gene matches. The CDR3 is 15 amino acids. Germline CDR1 is MRHNA and CDR2 is SNTAGT. The CDR3: CASSEEGGGADTQYF. CDR3 nucleotide sequence: TGTGCCAGCAGTGAGGAAGGCGGGGGGGCAGATACGCAGTATTTT.

This chain joins TRBV7-9 and TRBJ2-2; 9 bases are shared with TRBD1. The CDR3 is 14 amino acids. Germline V lookup: CDR1 SEHNR, CDR2 FQNEAQ (reference sequence). The V segment lost 5 bases and the J segment 7 bases; nucleotides outside the gene matches: 5. CDR3 coding DNA: TGTGCCAGCAGCCCGCGGGACAGGGACGGGGAGCTGTTTTTT. Translated: CASSPRDRDGELFF.

The CDR3 here is CASSPRQNAEAFF. CDR3 in DNA: TGTGCCAGCAGCCCGAGGCAAAACGCTGAAGCTTTCTTT. The V gene is TRBV7-8, the J gene TRBJ1-1, with D hard to call. The CDR3 extends over 13 amino acids. Between the trimmed V and J ends, which lost 5 bases and 6 bases, there was a span of 13 bases. Germline loops: CDR1 SGHVS, CDR2 FQNEAQ.

The rearrangement joins TRBV19 to TRBJ2-5; D remains unclear. The better agreement between TRBJ2-7 and the DNA end casts doubt on the J call. Germline CDR1 reads LNHDA; CDR2 reads SQIVND (reference sequence). The CDR3 consists of 13 residues. The CDR3, as DNA: TGTGCCAGTAGTATGTCACCCACGTACGAGCAGTACTTC. Its protein is CASSMSPTYEQYF.

The gene calls are TRBV28 and TRBJ1-3; 9 bases are a match to TRBD1. V gave up 7 bases and J gave up 0 bases; unmatched junction bases: 13. The CDR3 runs to 18 residues. The V gene's germline CDR1 is MDHEN and CDR2 SYDVKM. The CDR3 sequence: CASTGLTGGKSSGNTIYF. The CDR3 DNA is TGTGCCAGCACCGGACTGACAGGGGGGAAGAGCTCTGGAAACACCATATATTTT.

V is TRBV6-4 and J is TRBJ1-2; 8 nucleotides agree with TRBD1. Germline CDR1 MRHNA, CDR2 SNTAGT. The CDR3 has 18 residues. J gave up 2 bases and V 2 bases, and 13 bases lay outside the gene matches. The CDR3 DNA reads TGTGCCAGCAGTGACGCTCCATTAGACAGGGGACCAAACTATGGCTACACCTTC. Protein sequence: CASSDAPLDRGPNYGYTF.

The J gene is TRBJ1-4, the V gene TRBV7-8; 10 bases line up with TRBD1. There are 16 residues in the CDR3. V dropped 1 base and J dropped 7; count of bases not matched to a gene: 6. CDR1 is SGHVS, CDR2 FQNEAQ, per germline. CDR3 loop: CASSLGTGGGVEKLFF. For the CDR3, the DNA is TGTGCCAGCAGCTTAGGGACAGGGGGGGGTGTTGAAAAACTGTTTTTT.

The rearrangement uses TRBV10-3 and TRBJ2-1, with 8 bases matching TRBD2. This CDR3 comprises 16 residues. CDR1 and CDR2 from the germline V gene are ENHRY and SYGVKD. V dropped 4 bases and J dropped 5; count of bases not matched to a gene: 10. CDR3 loop: CAISGVAGGLNNEQFF. Here the CDR3 DNA reads TGTGCCATCAGTGGGGTGGCGGGGGGCCTCAACAATGAGCAGTTCTTC.

The chain carries TRBV30 and TRBJ2-7; 8 bases agree with TRBD1. Per germline, CDR1 GTSNPN and CDR2 SVGIG (reference sequence). J gave up 4 bases and V 1 base, and 6 bases lay outside the gene matches. This CDR3 is built from 14 residues. CDR3 sequence (DNA): TGTGCCTGGAGTGGGTACAGGGGGATATACGAGCAGTACTTC. Its protein is CAWSGYRGIYEQYF.

The chain links TRBV5-1 to TRBJ2-5, with 16 bases identical to TRBD2. Germline CDR1 and CDR2: SGHRS and YFSETQ. V shed 4 bases and J 5 bases; nucleotides not matched to a gene: 5. The CDR3 has 16 residues. The CDR3 DNA reads as TGCGCCAGCAGCGAGGCGGGACTAGCGGGGGGGGAGACCCAGTACTTC. Translated: CASSEAGLAGGETQYF.

The count of this clone is one. This chain connects TRBV5-1 to TRBJ1-4; 9 bases are shared with TRBD1. V was clipped by 0 bases and J by 5 bases; unmatched bases: 8. Germline lookup yields CDR1 SGHRS and CDR2 YFSETQ. The CDR3 has 17 amino acids. The CDR3 loop reads CASSLGSTGGGNEKLFF. CDR3 sequence (DNA): TGCGCCAGCAGCTTGGGGAGTACAGGGGGCGGAAATGAAAAACTGTTTTTT.

The sample holds a few counts of this clone. The rearrangement uses TRBV4-3 and TRBJ1-4, with D possibly TRBD1 on 6 matching bases. The CDR3 is 16 amino acids. The V and J ends lost 2 bases and 7 bases respectively, with 17 bases between them. Germline CDR1 and CDR2: LGHNA and YSLEER. The CDR3 DNA sequence: TGCGCCAGCAGCCAAAGTCCACAGGGAGAGGGTGAAAAACTGTTTTTT. It is translated as CASSQSPQGEGEKLFF.

The chain is built from TRBV11-3 and TRBJ1-4, with D tentatively TRBD1 (6 bases). CDR1 and CDR2 from the germline V gene are SGHNT and YENEEA. Trimming left V 4 bases short and J 4 bases short, with 16 bases between. This CDR3 is built from 16 residues. The CDR3 coding sequence is TGTGCCAGCAGCTCCGACGGGGGGCGGTTTAATGAAAAACTGTTTTTT. Amino acid sequence: CASSSDGGRFNEKLFF.

The chain employs TRBV15 and TRBJ2-7; D possibly corresponds to TRBD1 (6 bases). CDR3 size: 14 residues. Germline V gives CDR1 LNHNV, CDR2 YYDKDF (reference sequence). Trimming cost V 2 bases and J 4 bases, with 12 bases left between them. Here the CDR3 DNA reads TGTGCCACCAGCAGACCAGGGGCAGAATACGAGCAGTACTTC. Encoded protein: CATSRPGAEYEQYF.

The genes are TRBV6-5 and TRBJ2-3; 9 bases line up with TRBD2. CDR3 size: 15 residues. The V gene's germline CDR1 is MNHEY and CDR2 SVGAGI. Unmatched junction bases numbered 5, after V lost 5 bases and J lost 2 bases. CDR3 sequence reads: CASSSGGLVTDTQYF. The CDR3 nucleotides read TGTGCCAGCAGTAGCGGGGGGCTCGTCACAGATACGCAGTATTTT.

The genes are TRBV6-6 and TRBJ2-5; 9 bases agree with TRBD2. This CDR3 is 16 amino acids long. V lost 6 bases and J lost 6; bases outside the gene matches: 14. Germline assignment: CDR1 MNHNY and CDR2 SVGAGI (reference sequence). The CDR3 DNA is TGTGCCAGCAGCCCCTACTTGCGGGGGGGCGTTAAGACCCAGTACTTC. Its translation is CASSPYLRGGVKTQYF.

This chain connects TRBV6-4 to TRBJ2-1, with 10 positions matching TRBD2. In germline, CDR1 is MRHNA, CDR2 SNTAGT. J was trimmed by 8 bases and V by 6 bases; bases with no gene match: 7. The CDR3 covers 14 residues. The CDR3 region is CASSSSGGADEQFF. DNA of the CDR3: TGTGCCAGCAGCAGCAGCGGGGGGGCGGATGAGCAGTTCTTC.

This clone appeared a few times. The chain joins TRBV6-5 to TRBJ2-2; no clear D gene. The CDR3 sequence is 15 residues long. The germline gives CDR1 MNHEY, CDR2 SVGAGI. V lost 2 bases and J lost 0, with 7 bases in between. CDR3 nucleotide sequence: TGTGCCAGCAGTTACGGGCAGGCGAACACCGGGGAGCTGTTTTTT. Translating it yields CASSYGQANTGELFF.

CDR3 loop: CASSLGLTREETQYF. The CDR3 DNA is TGTGCCAGCAGCTTAGGATTAACGCGGGAAGAGACCCAGTACTTC. The chain combines TRBV7-2 with TRBJ2-5; possible D gene TRBD2, 5 bases. With 1 base removed from V and 3 bases from J, the gap between germline ends came to 12 bases. From germline, CDR1 is SGHTA and CDR2 FQGNSA. The CDR3 runs 15 residues. The full variable domain, its missing parts supplied by reference TRBV7-2 and TRBJ2-5, is GAGVSQSPSNKVTEKGKDVELRCDPISGHTALYWYRQSLGQGLEFLIYFQGNSAPDKSGLPSDRFSAERTGGSVSTLTIQRTQQEDSAVYLCASSLGLTREETQYFGPGTRLLVL.